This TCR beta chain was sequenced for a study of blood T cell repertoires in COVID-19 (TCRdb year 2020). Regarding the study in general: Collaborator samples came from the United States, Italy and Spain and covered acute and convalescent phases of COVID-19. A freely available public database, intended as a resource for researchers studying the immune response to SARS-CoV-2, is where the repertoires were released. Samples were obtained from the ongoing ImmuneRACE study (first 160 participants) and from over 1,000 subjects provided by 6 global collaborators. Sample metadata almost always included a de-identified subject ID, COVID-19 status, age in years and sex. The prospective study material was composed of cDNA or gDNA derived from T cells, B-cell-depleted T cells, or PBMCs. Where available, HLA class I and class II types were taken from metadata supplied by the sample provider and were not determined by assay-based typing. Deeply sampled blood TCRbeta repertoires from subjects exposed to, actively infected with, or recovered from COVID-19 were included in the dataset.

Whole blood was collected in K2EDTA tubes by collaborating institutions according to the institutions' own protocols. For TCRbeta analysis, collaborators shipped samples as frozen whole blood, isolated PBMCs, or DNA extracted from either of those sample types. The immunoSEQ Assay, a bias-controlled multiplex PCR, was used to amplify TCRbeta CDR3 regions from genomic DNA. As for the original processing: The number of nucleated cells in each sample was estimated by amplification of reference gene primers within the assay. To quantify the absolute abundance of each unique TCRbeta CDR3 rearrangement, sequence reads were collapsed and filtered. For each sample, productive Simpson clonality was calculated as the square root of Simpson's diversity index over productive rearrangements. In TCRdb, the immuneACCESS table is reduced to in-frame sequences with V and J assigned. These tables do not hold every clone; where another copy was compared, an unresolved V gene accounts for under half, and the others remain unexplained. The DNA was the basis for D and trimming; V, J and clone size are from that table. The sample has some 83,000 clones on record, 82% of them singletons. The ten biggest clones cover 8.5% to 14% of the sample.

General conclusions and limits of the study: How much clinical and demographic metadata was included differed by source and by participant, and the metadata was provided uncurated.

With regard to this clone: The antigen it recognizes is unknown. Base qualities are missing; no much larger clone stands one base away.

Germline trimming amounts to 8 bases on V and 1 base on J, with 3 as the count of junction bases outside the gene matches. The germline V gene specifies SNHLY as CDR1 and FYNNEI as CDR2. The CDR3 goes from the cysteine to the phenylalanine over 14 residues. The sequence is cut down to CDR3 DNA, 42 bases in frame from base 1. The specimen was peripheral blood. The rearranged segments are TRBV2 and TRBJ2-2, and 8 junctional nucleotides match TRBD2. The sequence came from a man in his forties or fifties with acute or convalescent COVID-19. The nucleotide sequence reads TGTGCCAGCCTACTAGCGGAGAACACCGGGGAGCTGTTTTTT. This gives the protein CASLLAENTGELFF.